This is a list of T cell receptor beta chains from one sample in a study of cytomegalovirus exposure and HLA in healthy donors. Measured with immunoSEQ multiplex PCR; TCRdb has only the in-frame clones, and not every one. In the table there are 130,000 to 150,000 clones, roughly three quarters of which are singletons. The source material was PBMCs. The receptors were gathered from a woman between 50 and 59 years old in good health and CMV-seronegative. Each CDR3 is given without its conserved first and last residue. Clone size is given for some rows only: seen once, a few or many times, or a class if the clone is expanded.

TRBV29-1,TRBJ1-1,NA,SASHTNTEAF
TRBV6-1,TRBJ1-3,NA,ASSVGGSSGNTIY
TRBV27,TRBJ2-3,NA,ASSRGLSTDTQY
TRBV6-1,TRBJ1-6,NA,ASSETGGNSPLH
TRBV20-1,TRBJ2-7,NA,SGHHTEQY
TRBV29-1,NA,NA,SVENPGTGSYEQY
TRBV4-1,TRBJ1-1,NA,ASSQDWGEWTEAF
TRBV4-1,TRBJ1-1,NA,ASSHIPGQRLNTEAF
TRBV7-8,TRBJ2-3,NA,ASSFSDRWGTDTQY
TRBV4-1,TRBJ1-2,NA,ASSQETGGFGYT
TRBV2,TRBJ1-2,NA,ASSATFVRRDYGYT
TRBV7-2,TRBJ2-7,NA,ASSLEGWGQLGEQY
TRBV5-4,TRBJ1-6,NA,ASSTLDRYNSPLH
TRBV29-1,TRBJ2-3,NA,SVTGASTDTQY
TRBV7-8,TRBJ1-6,NA,ASSLTFPYNSPLH
TRBV7-6,TRBJ1-1,NA,ASSFGTGGADTEAF
TRBV11-2,TRBJ2-2,NA,ASSLQIRNTGELF
TRBV5-5,TRBJ1-6,NA,ASSSGQGENSPLH
TRBV15,TRBJ1-1,few,ATSRERGWTEAF
TRBV6-1,TRBJ2-5,NA,ASSEHRGGLGETQY
TRBV5-4,TRBJ1-2,NA,ASSSDRQGGGYGYT
TRBV19,TRBJ1-3,NA,ASTQAGNTIY
TRBV7-8,TRBJ2-1,NA,ASSTLGAGGLDEQF
TRBV2,TRBJ2-1,NA,ASRGGRGVSYNEQF
TRBV5-4,TRBJ2-5,NA,ASSLDSGETQY
TRBV5-6,TRBJ1-1,NA,ASSPGWNTEAF
TRBV12-5,TRBJ2-5,NA,ASGLVVGGGARGTQY
TRBV4-3,TRBJ1-6,medium-sized,ASSYRNNSPLH
TRBV27,TRBJ1-1,NA,ASGQTGVTEAF
TRBV14,TRBJ2-7,NA,ASSQDRYEQY
TRBV7-6,TRBJ2-2,NA,ASSLPTRGELF
TRBV9,TRBJ1-1,NA,ASSVAAQATEAF
TRBV4-3,TRBJ2-7,NA,ASSQDQGPYEQY
TRBV2,TRBJ1-2,NA,ASTRGTLGGYT
TRBV6-6,TRBJ1-2,NA,ASSYTPGQGYGYT
TRBV27,TRBJ1-6,NA,ASSPWVRPLSSSYNSPLH
TRBV6-5,TRBJ2-2,NA,ASRPSGGFVGELF
TRBV5-1,TRBJ1-1,NA,ASSPGSLGPEAF
TRBV30,TRBJ1-5,NA,AWSVGGQGYQPQH
TRBV6-1,TRBJ2-1,NA,ASLQGLTPEQF
TRBV2,TRBJ1-3,NA,ASILGIGNTIY
TRBV6-1,TRBJ1-1,NA,ASSEDLKGGDGITEAF
TRBV5-4,TRBJ2-5,NA,ASSPDGASAGGVQETQY
TRBV14,TRBJ1-6,NA,ASSQRTGNSPLH
TRBV4-1,TRBJ1-4,NA,ASSQTRGGGSATNEKLF
TRBV6-1,TRBJ2-3,NA,AGETSGATDTQY
TRBV7-2,TRBJ1-1,once,ASSYDRGAPTEAF
TRBV2,TRBJ2-7,NA,ASSESSGGSYEQY
TRBV5-1,TRBJ1-4,NA,ASSSQGAREKLF
TRBV5-8,TRBJ2-7,NA,ASSLRTALNYEQY
TRBV7-6,TRBJ2-5,once,ASSRFGNQETQY
TRBV6-1,TRBJ2-1,NA,ASSPDFYNEQF
TRBV13,TRBJ1-1,NA,ASSLGKQGTFQNTEAF
TRBV5-4,TRBJ2-4,NA,ASSLAGGNIQY
TRBV5-5,TRBJ2-4,once,ASSTYSGANIQY
TRBV18,TRBJ1-1,once,ASSPLQGPGNTEAF